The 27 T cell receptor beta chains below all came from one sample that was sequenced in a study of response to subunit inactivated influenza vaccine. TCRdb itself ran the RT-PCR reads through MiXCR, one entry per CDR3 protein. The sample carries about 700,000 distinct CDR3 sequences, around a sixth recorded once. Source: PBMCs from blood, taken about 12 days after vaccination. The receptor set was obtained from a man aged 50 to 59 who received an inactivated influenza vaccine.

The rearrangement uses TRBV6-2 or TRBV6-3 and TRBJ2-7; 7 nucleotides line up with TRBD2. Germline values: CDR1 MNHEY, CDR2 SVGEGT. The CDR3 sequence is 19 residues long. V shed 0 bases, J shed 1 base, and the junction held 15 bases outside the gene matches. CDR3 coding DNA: TGTGCCAGCAGTTACTCGGCGGTTGCGGGAGAGTCTTTTTCCTACGAGCAGTACTTC. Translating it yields CASSYSAVAGESFSYEQYF.

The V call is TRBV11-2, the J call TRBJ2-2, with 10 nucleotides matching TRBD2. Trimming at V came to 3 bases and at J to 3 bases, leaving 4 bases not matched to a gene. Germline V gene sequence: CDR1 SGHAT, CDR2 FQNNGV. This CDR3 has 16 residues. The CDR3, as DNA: TGTGCCAGCAGCTTCCCTAGCGGGAGTTACACCGGGGAGCTGTTTTTT. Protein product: CASSFPSGSYTGELFF.

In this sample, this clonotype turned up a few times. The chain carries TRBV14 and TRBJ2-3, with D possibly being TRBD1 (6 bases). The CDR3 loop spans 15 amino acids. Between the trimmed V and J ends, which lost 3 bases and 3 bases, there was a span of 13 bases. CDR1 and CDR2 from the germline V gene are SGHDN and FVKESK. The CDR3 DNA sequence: TGTGCCAGCAGCCATCACAGGGATTTGACAGATACGCAGTATTTT. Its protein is CASSHHRDLTDTQYF.

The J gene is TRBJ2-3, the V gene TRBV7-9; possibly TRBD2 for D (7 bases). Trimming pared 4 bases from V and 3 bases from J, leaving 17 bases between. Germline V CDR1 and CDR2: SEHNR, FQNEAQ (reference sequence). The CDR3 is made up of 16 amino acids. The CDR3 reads CASSSQREGGTDTQYF. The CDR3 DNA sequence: TGTGCCAGCAGCTCGCAGCGGGAAGGGGGGACAGATACGCAGTATTTT. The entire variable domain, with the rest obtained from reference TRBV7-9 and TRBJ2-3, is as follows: DTGVSQNPRHKITKRGQNVTFRCDPISEHNRLYWYRQTLGQGPEFLTYFQNEAQLEKSRLLSDRFSAERPKGSFSTLEIQRTEQGDSAMYLCASSSQREGGTDTQYFGPGTRLTVL.

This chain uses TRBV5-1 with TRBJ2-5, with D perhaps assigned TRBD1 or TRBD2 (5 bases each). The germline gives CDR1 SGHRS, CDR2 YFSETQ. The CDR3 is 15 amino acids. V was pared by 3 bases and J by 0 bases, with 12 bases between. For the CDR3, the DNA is TGCGCCAGCAGCTCGCGCCCGGGACACCAAGAGACCCAGTACTTC. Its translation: CASSSRPGHQETQYF.

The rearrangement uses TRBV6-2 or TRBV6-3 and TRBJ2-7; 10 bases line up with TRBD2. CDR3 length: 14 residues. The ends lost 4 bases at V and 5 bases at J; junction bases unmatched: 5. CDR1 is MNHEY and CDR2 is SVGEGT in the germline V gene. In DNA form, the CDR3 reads TGTGCCAGCAGTTTACTAGCGGGACTCCACGAGCAGTACTTC. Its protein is CASSLLAGLHEQYF.

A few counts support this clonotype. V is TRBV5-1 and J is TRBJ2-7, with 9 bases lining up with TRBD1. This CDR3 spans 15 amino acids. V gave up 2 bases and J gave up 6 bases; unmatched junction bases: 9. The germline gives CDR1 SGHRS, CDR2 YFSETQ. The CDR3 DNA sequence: TGCGCCAGCAGCTTTTTTGGGGACAGGGTGAGCGAGCAGTACTTC. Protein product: CASSFFGDRVSEQYF.

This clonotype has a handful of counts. CDR3 loop: CSATQNREGNYNEQFF. Written as DNA, the CDR3 is TGCAGTGCGACTCAGAACAGGGAAGGCAACTACAATGAGCAGTTCTTC. This chain joins TRBV20-1 and TRBJ2-1; TRBD1 is a possible D gene (6 bases). The CDR3 contains 16 residues. Germline CDR1 is DFQATT and CDR2 is SNEGSKA (reference sequence). V lost 6 bases and J lost 3, with 21 bases in between.

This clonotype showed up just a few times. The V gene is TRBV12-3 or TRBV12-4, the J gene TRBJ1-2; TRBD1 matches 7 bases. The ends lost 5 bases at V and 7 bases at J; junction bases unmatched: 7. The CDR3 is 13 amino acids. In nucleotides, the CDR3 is TGTGCCAGCAGTCAAAACAGGGGACCTGGCTACACCTTC. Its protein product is CASSQNRGPGYTF.

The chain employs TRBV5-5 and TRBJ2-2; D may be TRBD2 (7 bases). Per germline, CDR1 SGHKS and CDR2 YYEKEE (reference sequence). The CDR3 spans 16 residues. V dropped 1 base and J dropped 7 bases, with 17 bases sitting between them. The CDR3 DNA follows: TGTGCCAGCAGCTTGTATGGCGGGGGCCTTGACGGGGAGCTGTTTTTT. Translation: CASSLYGGGLDGELFF.

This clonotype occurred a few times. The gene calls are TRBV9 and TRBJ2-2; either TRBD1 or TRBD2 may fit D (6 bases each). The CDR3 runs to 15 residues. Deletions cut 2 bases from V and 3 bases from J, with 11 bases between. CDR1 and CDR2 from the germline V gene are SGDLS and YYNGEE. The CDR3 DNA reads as TGTGCCAGCAGCGTTAGGGGGGCGGACACCGGGGAGCTGTTTTTT. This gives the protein CASSVRGADTGELFF.

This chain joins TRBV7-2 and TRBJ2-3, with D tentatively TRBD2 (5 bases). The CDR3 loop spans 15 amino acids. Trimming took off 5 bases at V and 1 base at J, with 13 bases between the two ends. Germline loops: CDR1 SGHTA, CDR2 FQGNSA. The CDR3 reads CASSALGLRTDTQYF. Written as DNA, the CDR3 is TGTGCCAGCAGCGCCCTCGGACTCCGCACAGATACGCAGTATTTT.

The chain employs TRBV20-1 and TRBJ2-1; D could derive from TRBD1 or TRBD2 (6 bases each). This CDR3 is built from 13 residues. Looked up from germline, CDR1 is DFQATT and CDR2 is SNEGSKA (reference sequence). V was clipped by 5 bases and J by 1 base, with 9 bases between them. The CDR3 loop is CSAEGGSYNEQFF. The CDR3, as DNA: TGCAGTGCTGAGGGGGGATCCTACAATGAGCAGTTCTTC.

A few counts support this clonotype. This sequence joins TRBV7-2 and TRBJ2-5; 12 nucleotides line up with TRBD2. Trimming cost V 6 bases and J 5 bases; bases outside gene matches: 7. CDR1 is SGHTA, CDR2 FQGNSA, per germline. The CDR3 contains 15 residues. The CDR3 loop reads CASSFTSGGSETQYF. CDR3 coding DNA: TGTGCCAGCAGTTTTACTAGCGGGGGGAGTGAGACCCAGTACTTC.

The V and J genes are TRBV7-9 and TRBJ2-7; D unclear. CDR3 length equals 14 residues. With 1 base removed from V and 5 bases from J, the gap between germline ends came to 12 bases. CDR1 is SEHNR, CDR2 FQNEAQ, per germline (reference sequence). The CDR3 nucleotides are TGTGCCAGCAGCTTAGACATTTCAGTCAACGAGCAGTACTTC. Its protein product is CASSLDISVNEQYF.

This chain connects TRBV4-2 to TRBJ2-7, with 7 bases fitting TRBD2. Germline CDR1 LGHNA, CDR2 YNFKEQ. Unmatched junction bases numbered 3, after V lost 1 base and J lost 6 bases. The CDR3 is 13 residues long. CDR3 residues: CASSQGPSGEQYF. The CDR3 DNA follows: TGTGCCAGCAGCCAAGGGCCTAGCGGCGAGCAGTACTTC.

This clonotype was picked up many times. CDR3 amino acids: CASRQREGTDTQYF. CDR3 bases: TGTGCCAGCAGACAGCGGGAGGGAACAGATACGCAGTATTTT. V and J are TRBV28 and TRBJ2-3; 10 bases match TRBD2. V dropped 6 bases and J dropped 3; count of bases not matched to a gene: 3. CDR3 length: 14 amino acids. CDR1 MDHEN and CDR2 SYDVKM come from the germline V gene.

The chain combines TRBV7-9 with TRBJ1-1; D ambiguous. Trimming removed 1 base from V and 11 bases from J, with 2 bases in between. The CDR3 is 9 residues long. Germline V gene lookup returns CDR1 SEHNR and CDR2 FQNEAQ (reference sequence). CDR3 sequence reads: CASSLDAFF. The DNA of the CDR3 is TGTGCCAGCAGCTTAGACGCTTTCTTT.

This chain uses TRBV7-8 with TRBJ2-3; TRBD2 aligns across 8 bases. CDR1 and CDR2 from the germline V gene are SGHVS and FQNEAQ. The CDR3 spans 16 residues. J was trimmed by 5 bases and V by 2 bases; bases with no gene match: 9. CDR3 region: CASSLQAGAPKDTQYF. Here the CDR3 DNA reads TGTGCCAGCAGCTTACAAGCGGGGGCCCCCAAAGATACGCAGTATTTT.

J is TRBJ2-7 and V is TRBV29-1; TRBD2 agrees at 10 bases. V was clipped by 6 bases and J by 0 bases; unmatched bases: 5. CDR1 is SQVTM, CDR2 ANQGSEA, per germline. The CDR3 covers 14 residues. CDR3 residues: CSVASGRNSYEQYF. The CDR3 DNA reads TGCAGCGTCGCTAGCGGGAGAAACTCCTACGAGCAGTACTTC.

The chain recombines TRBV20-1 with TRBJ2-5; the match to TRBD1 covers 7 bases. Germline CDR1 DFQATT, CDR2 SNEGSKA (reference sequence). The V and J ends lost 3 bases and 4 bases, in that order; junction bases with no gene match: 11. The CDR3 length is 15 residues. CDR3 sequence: CSASRLSGQRETQYF. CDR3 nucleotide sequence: TGCAGTGCTAGCCGACTTTCGGGACAGAGAGAGACCCAGTACTTC.

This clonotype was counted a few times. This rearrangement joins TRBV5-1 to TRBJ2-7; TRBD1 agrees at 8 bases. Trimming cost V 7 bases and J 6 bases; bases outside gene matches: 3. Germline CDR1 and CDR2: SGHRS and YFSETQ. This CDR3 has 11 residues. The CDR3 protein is CASQQGGEQYF. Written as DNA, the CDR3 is TGCGCCAGCCAACAGGGGGGCGAGCAGTACTTC.

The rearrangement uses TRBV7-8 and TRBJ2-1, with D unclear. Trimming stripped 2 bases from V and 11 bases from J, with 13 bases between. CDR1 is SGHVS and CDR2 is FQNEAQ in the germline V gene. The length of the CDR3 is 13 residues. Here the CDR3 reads CASSLSPSSQQFF. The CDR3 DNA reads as TGTGCCAGCAGCTTAAGCCCCTCGTCTCAGCAGTTCTTC.

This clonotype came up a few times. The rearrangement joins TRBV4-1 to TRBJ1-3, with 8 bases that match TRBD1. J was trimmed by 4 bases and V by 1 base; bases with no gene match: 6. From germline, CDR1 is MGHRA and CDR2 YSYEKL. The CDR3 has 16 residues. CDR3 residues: CASSQVTGGRGNTIYF. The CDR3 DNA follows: TGCGCCAGCAGCCAAGTAACAGGGGGTCGCGGAAACACCATATATTTT.

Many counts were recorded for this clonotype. CDR3 in amino acids: CASSPRGLAGGLDTQYF. CDR3 in DNA: TGTGCCAGCAGCCCCAGAGGGCTAGCGGGAGGATTGGATACGCAGTATTTT. The chain links TRBV9 to TRBJ2-3; 11 positions agree with TRBD2. This CDR3 contains 17 residues. After removal of 4 bases from V and 6 bases from J, the junction contained 13 bases not matched to a gene. Germline CDR1 and CDR2: SGDLS and YYNGEE.

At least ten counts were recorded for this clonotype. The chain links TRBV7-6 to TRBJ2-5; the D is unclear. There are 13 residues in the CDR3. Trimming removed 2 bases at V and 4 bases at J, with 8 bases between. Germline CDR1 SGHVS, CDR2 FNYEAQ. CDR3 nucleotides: TGTGCCAGCAGCTTATTTTCTTTAGAGACCCAGTACTTC. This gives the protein CASSLFSLETQYF.

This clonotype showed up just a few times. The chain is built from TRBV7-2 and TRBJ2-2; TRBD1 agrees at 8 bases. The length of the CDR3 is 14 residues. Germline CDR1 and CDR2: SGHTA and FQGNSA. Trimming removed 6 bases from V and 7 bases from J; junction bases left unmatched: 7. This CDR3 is CASRKGQGSGELFF. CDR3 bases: TGTGCCAGCAGAAAAGGACAGGGAAGCGGGGAGCTGTTTTTT.